The 20 T cell receptor beta chains reported below all come from one sample, sequenced in a study of shared clonotypes between healthy human individuals. The data were produced by immunoSEQ multiplex PCR, yet TCRdb's version contains in-frame clones alone and is incomplete. This table holds hundreds of thousands of clones, around 72% found once. The sample taken for sequencing was memory CD4+ T cells sorted from blood. This sample's subset: CD45RA-negative fraction. Source of these receptors: a woman under 40 in good health.

The chain uses TRBV7-9 and TRBJ1-2; D may be TRBD1 (6 bases). With 7 bases removed from V and 0 bases from J, the gap between germline ends came to 18 bases. In germline, CDR1 is SEHNR, CDR2 FQNEAQ (reference sequence). The length of the CDR3 is 16 residues. DNA of the CDR3: TGTGCCAGCACCCTGGGGGGGGCTGAGGCTAACTATGGCTACACCTTC. This translates into CASTLGGAEANYGYTF.

The rearrangement links TRBV29-1 to TRBJ2-3; D is possibly TRBD2 (5 bases). The germline V gene encodes CDR1 SQVTM and CDR2 ANQGSEA. The V gene lost 7 bases and the J gene lost 6 bases, with 14 bases spanning the gap. The CDR3 contains 12 residues. The CDR3 spells CSAAEVTDTQYF. The CDR3 DNA is TGCAGCGCGGCGGAGGTCACGGATACGCAGTATTTT.

The chain combines TRBV27 with TRBJ2-3; D remains unclear. Germline V gives CDR1 MNHEY, CDR2 SMNVEV (reference sequence). V was trimmed by 0 bases and J by 9 bases, leaving 10 bases between them. The CDR3 runs to 13 residues. The CDR3 loop reads CASSLSRPATQYF. The DNA for the CDR3 is TGTGCCAGCAGTTTATCGCGGCCGGCGACGCAGTATTTT.

This chain joins TRBV7-2 and TRBJ2-1; TRBD2 matches 14 bases. There are 15 residues in the CDR3. After removal of 5 bases from V and 9 bases from J, the junction contained 6 bases not matched to a gene. CDR1 is SGHTA and CDR2 is FQGNSA in the germline V gene. The CDR3 DNA sequence: TGTGCCAGCAGCCCATGGACTAGCGGGAGGCCTGAGCAGTTCTTC. Translated: CASSPWTSGRPEQFF.

The chain employs TRBV11-2 and TRBJ2-2; D remains unclear. CDR3 length: 19 residues. The germline V gene has CDR1 SGHAT and CDR2 FQNNGV. V was pared by 1 base and J by 1 base, with 19 bases between. For the CDR3, the DNA is TGTGCCAGCAGCTTAGTATGGCGGCAGGCCGCGAGGAACACCGGGGAGCTGTTTTTT. Translated: CASSLVWRQAARNTGELFF.

The V call is TRBV2, the J call TRBJ1-5; no clear D. The V end was cut by 3 bases, the J end by 1 base, with 13 bases between. In germline, CDR1 is SNHLY, CDR2 FYNNEI. The CDR3 spans 16 residues. In DNA form, the CDR3 reads TGTGCCAGCAGTGATCAACTGGCCGGGAGCAATCAGCCCCAGCATTTT. Its protein is CASSDQLAGSNQPQHF.

This clone was detected once. The rearrangement links TRBV5-1 to TRBJ2-1; D is unclear. The CDR3 sequence is 14 residues long. Trimming shortened V by 0 bases and J by 5 bases, and 9 bases separated the two germline ends. CDR1 SGHRS and CDR2 YFSETQ come from the germline V gene. The CDR3 DNA reads TGCGCCAGCAGCTTGGCCACTGCTAACAATGAGCAGTTCTTC. Its protein product is CASSLATANNEQFF.

The genes are TRBV5-1 and TRBJ2-7; possible D gene TRBD1, 6 bases. The CDR3 contains 14 residues. Germline values: CDR1 SGHRS, CDR2 YFSETQ. The V end lost 0 bases, the J end lost 1 base, and 8 bases lay between the germline ends. CDR3 DNA sequence: TGCGCCAGCAGCTTGGAGGACAGTTCCTACGAGCAGTACTTC. Protein product: CASSLEDSSYEQYF.

This clone was observed a handful of times. The chain is built from TRBV29-1 and TRBJ2-7; TRBD2 matches at 11 bases. This CDR3 contains 15 residues. Germline assignment: CDR1 SQVTM and CDR2 ANQGSEA. Trimming took 4 bases from V and 7 from J; bases not matched to a gene: 12. CDR3 DNA: TGCAGCGTTGGTGGCGGCTTGCTAGCGGGAGGTGAGCAGTACTTC. Translated: CSVGGGLLAGGEQYF.

V and J are TRBV5-1 and TRBJ1-4; no reliable D call. CDR1 and CDR2 (germline): SGHRS, YFSETQ. The CDR3 is 14 amino acids. V lost 4 bases and J 3 bases, leaving 10 bases between the germline ends. The CDR3 is CASSSASANEKLFF. The CDR3 nucleotides are TGCGCCAGCAGCAGCGCATCCGCTAATGAAAAACTGTTTTTT.

V is TRBV14 and J is TRBJ1-1, with D tentatively TRBD1 (6 bases). V gave up 3 bases and J gave up 0 bases, with 11 bases separating them. Germline V CDR1 and CDR2: SGHDN, FVKESK. This CDR3 has 15 amino acids. For the CDR3, the DNA is TGTGCCAGCAGCCAGGGTAGGGGGTTGAACACTGAAGCTTTCTTT. It encodes CASSQGRGLNTEAFF.

The chain joins TRBV4-1 to TRBJ2-3; 8 bases fit TRBD2. The CDR3 spans 17 residues. Germline CDR1 reads MGHRA; CDR2 reads YSYEKL. With V trimmed by 4 bases and J by 0 bases, 9 bases remained unmatched. CDR3 bases: TGCGCCAGCAGCCGGGTAGGACTAGCACTAAGCACAGATACGCAGTATTTT. Translation gives CASSRVGLALSTDTQYF.

The table lists this clone with a count of one. The rearrangement links TRBV15 to TRBJ2-7; unclear D gene. The V end lost 3 bases, the J end lost 2 bases, and 11 bases lay between the germline ends. CDR1 LNHNV and CDR2 YYDKDF come from the germline V gene (reference sequence). The CDR3 totals 14 residues. CDR3 nucleotides: TGTGCCACCAGCAGGGCAGACCAAGCCTACGAGCAGTACTTC. This sequence encodes CATSRADQAYEQYF.

In its sample, this clone was seen once. This sequence joins TRBV6-5 and TRBJ1-1; D call uncertain. V gave up 6 bases and J gave up 2 bases, with 10 bases separating them. The germline gives CDR1 MNHEY, CDR2 SVGAGI. This CDR3 has 13 amino acids. CDR3 sequence (DNA): TGTGCCAGCAGCCCCTACGGTAACACTGAAGCTTTCTTT. The encoded protein is CASSPYGNTEAFF.

The chain uses TRBV28 and TRBJ2-7; D may correspond to TRBD1 or TRBD2 (6 bases each). The CDR3 runs to 15 residues. The V gene lost 8 bases and the J gene lost 2 bases, with 19 bases spanning the gap. The V gene's germline CDR1 is MDHEN and CDR2 SYDVKM. DNA of the CDR3: TGTGCCAGCCGGGGGCCTCGGGGGACAACCTACGAGCAGTACTTC. Residues: CASRGPRGTTYEQYF.

The CDR3 is CASSSETSSYNEQFF. CDR3 DNA sequence: TGCGCCAGCAGCTCAGAGACTAGCTCCTACAATGAGCAGTTCTTC. The chain uses TRBV5-1 and TRBJ2-1, with D perhaps matching TRBD2 (6 bases). Germline CDR1 is SGHRS and CDR2 is YFSETQ. Trimming took off 3 bases at V and 0 bases at J, with 10 bases between the two ends. This CDR3 is 15 amino acids long.

V usage is TRBV21-1 and J usage is TRBJ1-5. TRBV21-1 is a known pseudogene. The CDR3 extends over 13 amino acids. The CDR3 reads CASSRRGGRPQHF. DNA for the CDR3: TGTGCCAGCAGCAGGCGGGGGGGTCGGCCCCAGCATTTT.

J is TRBJ1-5 and V is TRBV5-4, with D perhaps TRBD1 (5 bases). Trimming took 4 bases from V and 4 from J, leaving 9 bases between them. This CDR3 has 13 residues. CDR1 SGHNT and CDR2 YYREEE come from the germline V gene (reference sequence). In nucleotides, the CDR3 is TGTGCCAGCAGCGCCGGGGCAAATCAGCCCCAGCATTTT. Amino acid sequence: CASSAGANQPQHF.

The chain recombines TRBV28 with TRBJ2-2; 8 positions match TRBD1. This CDR3 has 17 residues. In germline, CDR1 is MDHEN, CDR2 SYDVKM. J was trimmed by 3 bases and V by 2 bases; bases with no gene match: 8. The CDR3 coding sequence is TGTGCCAGCAGTTTAAAGGTTGGACAGGGTTACACCGGGGAGCTGTTTTTT. Its translation: CASSLKVGQGYTGELFF. Complete variable domain (other parts from reference TRBV28 and TRBJ2-2): DVKVTQSSRYLVKRTGEKVFLECVQDMDHENMFWYRQDPGLGLRLIYFSYDVKMKEKGDIPEGYSVSREKKERFSLILESASTNQTSMYLCASSLKVGQGYTGELFFGEGSRLTVL.

V usage is TRBV5-1 and J usage is TRBJ2-7; D is undetermined. Germline V gene sequence: CDR1 SGHRS, CDR2 YFSETQ. V gave up 0 bases and J gave up 2 bases, with 9 bases separating them. This CDR3 region has 14 residues. CDR3 sequence: CASSLVAEPYEQYF. The DNA of the CDR3 is TGCGCCAGCAGCTTGGTGGCGGAACCCTACGAGCAGTACTTC.